This TCR beta chain was profiled in a study of cytomegalovirus exposure and HLA in healthy donors. Whole-study context: Earlier findings included more than 95 million unique TCR beta sequences obtained from roughly 200 million T cells.

CDR3 length: 12 residues. The germline CDR1 and CDR2 sequences are GTSNPN and SVGIG (reference sequence). Trimming cost V 2 bases and J 7 bases, with 11 bases left between them. When sampled, the donors appeared nominally healthy, though they likely had unrecorded immune exposures. Study-wide findings and caveats: Some segments of the V type, notably TRBV6-2 and TRBV6-3, were excluded as indistinguishable.

This PCR relied on a set of 60 Vbeta primers and 13 Jbeta primers. The data were produced by immunoSEQ multiplex PCR, yet TCRdb's version contains in-frame clones alone and is incomplete. The data hold 90,000 to 110,000 clones, with approximately 16% observed a single time. This clone was seen a few times. The antigen is unknown. The chain joins TRBV30 to TRBJ1-1; a possible D gene is TRBD1 (5 bases). The source material was PBMCs. This receptor was identified in a female donor in good health and CMV-seronegative. CDR3 sequence reads: CAWSKSGGEAFF. The CDR3 DNA is TGTGCCTGGAGTAAGTCCGGGGGTGAAGCTTTCTTT.